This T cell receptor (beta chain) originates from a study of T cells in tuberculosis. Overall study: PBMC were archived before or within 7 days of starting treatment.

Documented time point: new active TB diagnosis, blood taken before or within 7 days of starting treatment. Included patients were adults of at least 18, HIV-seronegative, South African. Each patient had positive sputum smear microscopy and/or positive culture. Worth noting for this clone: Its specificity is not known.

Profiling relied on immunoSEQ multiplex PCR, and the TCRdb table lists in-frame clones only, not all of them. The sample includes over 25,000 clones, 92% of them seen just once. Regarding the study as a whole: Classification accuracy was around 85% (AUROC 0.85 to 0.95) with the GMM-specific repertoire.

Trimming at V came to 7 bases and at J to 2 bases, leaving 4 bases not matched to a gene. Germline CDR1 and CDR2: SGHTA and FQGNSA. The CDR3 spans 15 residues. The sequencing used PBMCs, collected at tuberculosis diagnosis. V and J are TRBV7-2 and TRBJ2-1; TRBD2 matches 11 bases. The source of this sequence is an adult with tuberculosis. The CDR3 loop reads CASTLSGGAYNEQFF. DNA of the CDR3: TGTGCCAGCACCCTTAGCGGGGGGGCCTACAATGAGCAGTTCTTC.